This TCR beta chain was captured by sequencing in a study of control samples from healthy donors and cancer patients. The germline CDR1 and CDR2 sequences are SGHDT and YYEEEE. The CDR3 contains 15 residues. V shed 1 base and J shed 8 bases, with 15 bases lying between them. Repertoires were generated with immunoSEQ multiplex PCR, while TCRdb's copy carries only in-frame clones and drops some. Here the sample spans 120,000 to 150,000 clones, 90% to 95% being singletons. Input material: blood. The chain carries TRBV5-6 and TRBJ1-4; D is possibly TRBD1 (5 bases). The source is a middle-aged man in good health. The CDR3 protein is CASSLWVWGDEKLFF. CDR3 sequence (DNA): TGTGCCAGCAGCTTGTGGGTATGGGGGGACGAAAAACTGTTTTTT. The full variable domain, rest sourced from reference TRBV5-6 and TRBJ1-4, is DAGVTQSPTHLIKTRGQQVTLRCSPKSGHDTVSWYQQALGQGPQFIFQYYEEEERQRGNFPDRFSGHQFPNYSSELNVNALLLGDSALYLCASSLWVWGDEKLFFGSGTQLSVL.